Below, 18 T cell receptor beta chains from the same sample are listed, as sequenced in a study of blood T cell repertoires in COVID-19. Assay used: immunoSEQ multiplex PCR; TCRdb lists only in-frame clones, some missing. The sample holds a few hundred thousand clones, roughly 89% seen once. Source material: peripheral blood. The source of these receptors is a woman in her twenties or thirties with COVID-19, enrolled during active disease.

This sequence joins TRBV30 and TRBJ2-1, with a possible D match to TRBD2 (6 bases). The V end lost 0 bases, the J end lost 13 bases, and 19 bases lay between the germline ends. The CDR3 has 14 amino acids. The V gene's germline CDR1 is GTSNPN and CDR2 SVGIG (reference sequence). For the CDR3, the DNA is TGTGCCTGGAGTGTAAGGTCGGGACTGGGCCATCAGTTCTTC. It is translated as CAWSVRSGLGHQFF.

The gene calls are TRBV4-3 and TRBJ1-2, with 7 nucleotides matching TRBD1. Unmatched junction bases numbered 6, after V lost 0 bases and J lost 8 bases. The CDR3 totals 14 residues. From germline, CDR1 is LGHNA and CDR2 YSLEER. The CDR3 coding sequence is TGCGCCAGCAGCCAAGATGTAGGGGGCTGGGGCTACACCTTC. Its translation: CASSQDVGGWGYTF.

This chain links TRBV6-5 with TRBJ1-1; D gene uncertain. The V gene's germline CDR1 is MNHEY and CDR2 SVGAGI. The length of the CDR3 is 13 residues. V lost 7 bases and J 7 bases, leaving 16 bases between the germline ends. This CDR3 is CASMGRGHYEAFF. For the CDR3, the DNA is TGTGCCAGCATGGGTAGAGGGCACTATGAAGCTTTCTTT.

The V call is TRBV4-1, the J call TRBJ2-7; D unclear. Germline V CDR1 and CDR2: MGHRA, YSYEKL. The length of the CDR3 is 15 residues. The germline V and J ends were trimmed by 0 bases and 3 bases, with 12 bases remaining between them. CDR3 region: CASSQEDAGNYEQYF. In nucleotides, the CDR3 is TGCGCCAGCAGCCAAGAAGACGCAGGAAACTACGAGCAGTACTTC.

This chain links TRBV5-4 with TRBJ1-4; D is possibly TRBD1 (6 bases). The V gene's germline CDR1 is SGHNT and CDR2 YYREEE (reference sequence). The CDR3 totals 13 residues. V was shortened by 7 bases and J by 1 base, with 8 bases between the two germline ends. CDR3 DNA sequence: TGTGCCAGCCGCAGGGGAACTAATGAAAAACTGTTTTTT. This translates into CASRRGTNEKLFF. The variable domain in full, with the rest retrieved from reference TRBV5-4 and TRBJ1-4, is ETGVTQSPTHLIKTRGQQVTLRCSSQSGHNTVSWYQQALGQGPQFIFQYYREEENGRGNFPPRFSGLQFPNYSSELNVNALELDDSALYLCASRRGTNEKLFFGSGTQLSVL.

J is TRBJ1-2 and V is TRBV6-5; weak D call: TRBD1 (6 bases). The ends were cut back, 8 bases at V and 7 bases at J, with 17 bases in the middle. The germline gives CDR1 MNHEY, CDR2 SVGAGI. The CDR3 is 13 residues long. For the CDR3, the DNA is TGTGCCAGCTTTCGCCCCGGCAGGGGTGGCTACACCTTC. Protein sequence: CASFRPGRGGYTF.

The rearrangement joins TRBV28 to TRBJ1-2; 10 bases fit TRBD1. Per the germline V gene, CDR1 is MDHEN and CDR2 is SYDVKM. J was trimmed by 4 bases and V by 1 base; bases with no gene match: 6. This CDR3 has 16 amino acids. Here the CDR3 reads CASSLSWTGGTYGYTF. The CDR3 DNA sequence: TGTGCCAGCAGTTTATCATGGACAGGGGGAACCTATGGCTACACCTTC.

The CDR3 DNA is TGTGCCAGCGGGCCTGTCGGGGTAGGCGAGCAGTACGTC. Its protein is CASGPVGVGEQYV. The rearrangement uses TRBV6-6 and TRBJ2-7; D is possibly TRBD2 (5 bases). The V gene lost 8 bases and the J gene lost 6 bases, with 17 bases spanning the gap. The CDR3 covers 13 residues. Looked up from germline, CDR1 is MNHNY and CDR2 is SVGAGI (reference sequence).

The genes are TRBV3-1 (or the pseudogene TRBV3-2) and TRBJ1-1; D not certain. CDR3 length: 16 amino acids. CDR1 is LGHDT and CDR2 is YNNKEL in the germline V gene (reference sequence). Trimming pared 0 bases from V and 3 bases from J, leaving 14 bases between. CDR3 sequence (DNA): TGTGCCAGCAGCCAAGATCTAATAGAAGCGGACACTGAAGCTTTCTTT. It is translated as CASSQDLIEADTEAFF.

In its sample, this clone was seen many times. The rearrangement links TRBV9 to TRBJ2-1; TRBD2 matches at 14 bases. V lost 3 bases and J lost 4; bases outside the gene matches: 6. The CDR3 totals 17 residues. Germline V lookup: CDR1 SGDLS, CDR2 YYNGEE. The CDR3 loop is CASSAQGLAGEYNEQFF. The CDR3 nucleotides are TGTGCCAGCAGCGCCCAGGGACTAGCGGGGGAGTACAATGAGCAGTTCTTC.

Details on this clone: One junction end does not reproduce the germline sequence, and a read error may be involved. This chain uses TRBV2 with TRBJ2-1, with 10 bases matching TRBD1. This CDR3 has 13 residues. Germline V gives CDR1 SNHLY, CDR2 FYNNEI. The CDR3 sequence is CASSEVGQGPLIF. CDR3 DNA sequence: TGTGCCAGCAGTGAAGTGGGACAGGGGCCGCTGATCTTC. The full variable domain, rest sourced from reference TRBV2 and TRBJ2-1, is EPEVTQTPSHQVTQMGQEVILRCVPISNHLYFYWYRQILGQKVEFLVSFYNNEISEKSEIFDDQFSVERPDGSNFTLKIRSTKLEDSAMYFCASSEVGQGPLIFGPGTRLTVL.

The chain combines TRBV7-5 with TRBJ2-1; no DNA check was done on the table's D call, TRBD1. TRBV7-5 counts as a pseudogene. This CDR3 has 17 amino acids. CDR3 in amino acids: CVRSLEEGQLTYNEQFF. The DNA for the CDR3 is TGTGTCAGAAGCTTAGAAGAGGGACAGCTCACTTACAATGAGCAGTTCTTC.

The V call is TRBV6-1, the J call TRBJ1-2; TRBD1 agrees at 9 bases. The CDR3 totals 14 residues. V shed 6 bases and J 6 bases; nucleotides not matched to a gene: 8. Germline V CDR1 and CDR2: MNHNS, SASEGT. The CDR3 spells CASSSPGQGHGYTF. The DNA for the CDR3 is TGTGCCAGCAGCTCGCCGGGACAGGGACATGGCTACACCTTC.

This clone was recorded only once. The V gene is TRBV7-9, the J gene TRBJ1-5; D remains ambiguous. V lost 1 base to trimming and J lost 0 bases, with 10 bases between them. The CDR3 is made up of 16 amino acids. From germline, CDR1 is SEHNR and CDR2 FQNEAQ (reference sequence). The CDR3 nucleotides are TGTGCCAGCAGCTTAGGGTCGGGGTATAGCAATCAGCCCCAGCATTTT. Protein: CASSLGSGYSNQPQHF. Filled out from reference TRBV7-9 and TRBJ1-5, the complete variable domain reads DTGVSQNPRHKITKRGQNVTFRCDPISEHNRLYWYRQTLGQGPEFLTYFQNEAQLEKSRLLSDRFSAERPKGSFSTLEIQRTEQGDSAMYLCASSLGSGYSNQPQHFGDGTRLSIL.

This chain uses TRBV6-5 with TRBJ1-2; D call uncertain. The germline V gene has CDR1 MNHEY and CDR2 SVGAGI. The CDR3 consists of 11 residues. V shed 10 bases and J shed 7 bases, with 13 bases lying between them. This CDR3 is CATRGVGGYTF. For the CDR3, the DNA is TGTGCCACTCGGGGAGTTGGTGGCTACACCTTC.

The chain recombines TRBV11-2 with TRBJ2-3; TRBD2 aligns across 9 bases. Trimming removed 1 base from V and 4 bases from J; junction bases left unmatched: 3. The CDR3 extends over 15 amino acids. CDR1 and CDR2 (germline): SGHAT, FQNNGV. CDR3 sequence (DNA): TGTGCCAGCAGCTTAGTCTTAGCGGGGGCAGATACGCAGTATTTT. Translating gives CASSLVLAGADTQYF. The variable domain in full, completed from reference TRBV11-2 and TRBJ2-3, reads EAGVAQSPRYKIIEKRQSVAFWCNPISGHATLYWYQQILGQGPKLLIQFQNNGVVDDSQLPKDRFSAERLKGVDSTLKIQPAKLEDSAVYLCASSLVLAGADTQYFGPGTRLTVL.

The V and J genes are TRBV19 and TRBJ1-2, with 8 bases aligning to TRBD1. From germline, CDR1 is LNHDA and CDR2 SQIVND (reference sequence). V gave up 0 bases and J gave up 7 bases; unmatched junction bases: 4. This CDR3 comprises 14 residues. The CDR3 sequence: CASSIDPDRVGYTF. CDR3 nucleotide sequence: TGTGCCAGTAGTATAGACCCGGACAGGGTTGGCTACACCTTC.

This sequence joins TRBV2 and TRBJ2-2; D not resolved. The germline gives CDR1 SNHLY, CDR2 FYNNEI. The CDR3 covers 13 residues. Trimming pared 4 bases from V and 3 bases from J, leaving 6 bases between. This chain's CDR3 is CASSAEDTGELFF. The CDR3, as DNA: TGTGCCAGCAGTGCCGAGGACACCGGGGAGCTGTTTTTT.